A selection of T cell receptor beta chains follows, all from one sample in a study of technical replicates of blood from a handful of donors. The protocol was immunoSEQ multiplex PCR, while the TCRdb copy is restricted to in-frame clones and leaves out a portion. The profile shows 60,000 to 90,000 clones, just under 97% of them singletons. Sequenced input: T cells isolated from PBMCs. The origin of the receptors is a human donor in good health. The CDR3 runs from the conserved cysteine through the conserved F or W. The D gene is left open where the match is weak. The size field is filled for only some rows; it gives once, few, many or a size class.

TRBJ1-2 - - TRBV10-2 TGCGCCAGCAGTGAGGTTGGGGGGGAATGGGATGGCTACACCTTC CASSEVGGEWDGYTF
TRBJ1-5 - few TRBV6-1 TGTGCCAGCAGTGGTCAGGGCACCGGGGGGCCCCAGCATTTT CASSGQGTGGPQHF
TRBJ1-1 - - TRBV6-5 TGTGCCAGCAGTTACGATCAGGGTCGAAACACTGAAGCTTTCTTT CASSYDQGRNTEAFF
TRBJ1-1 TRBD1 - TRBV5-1 TGCGCCAGCAGCCCCCTCCGGTCCGGGACAGCACTAGAAGCTTTCTTT CASSPLRSGTALEAFF
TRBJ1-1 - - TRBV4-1 TGCGCCAGCAGCCAAGGTCGGGGAAGGGAGATGAACACTGAAGCTTTCTTT CASSQGRGREMNTEAFF
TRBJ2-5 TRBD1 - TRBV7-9 TGTGCCAGCAGCTTAGTTGAAGACAGGGGCCAAGAGACCCAGTACTTC CASSLVEDRGQETQYF
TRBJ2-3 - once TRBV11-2 TGTGCCAGCACCCTCGGGGTGGATACGCAGTATTTT CASTLGVDTQYF
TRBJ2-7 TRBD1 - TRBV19 TGTGCCAGTAGTTATAACCCGGGACAGGGGTCCTCCGAGCAGTACTTC CASSYNPGQGSSEQYF
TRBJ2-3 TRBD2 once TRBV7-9 TGTGCCAGCAGCTACCGGACTAGCGGGGCCACAGATACGCAGTATTTT CASSYRTSGATDTQYF
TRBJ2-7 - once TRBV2 TGTGCCAGCACTGGGCCGACGGGAAGTTACGAGCAGTACTTC CASTGPTGSYEQYF
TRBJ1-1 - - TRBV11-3 TGTGCCAGCAGCTTATCGGGGTCCAACACTGAAGCTTTCTTT CASSLSGSNTEAFF
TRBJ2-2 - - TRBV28 TGTGCCAGCAGTGATAGGGGGCGGGGCGGGGAGCTGTTTTTT CASSDRGRGGELFF